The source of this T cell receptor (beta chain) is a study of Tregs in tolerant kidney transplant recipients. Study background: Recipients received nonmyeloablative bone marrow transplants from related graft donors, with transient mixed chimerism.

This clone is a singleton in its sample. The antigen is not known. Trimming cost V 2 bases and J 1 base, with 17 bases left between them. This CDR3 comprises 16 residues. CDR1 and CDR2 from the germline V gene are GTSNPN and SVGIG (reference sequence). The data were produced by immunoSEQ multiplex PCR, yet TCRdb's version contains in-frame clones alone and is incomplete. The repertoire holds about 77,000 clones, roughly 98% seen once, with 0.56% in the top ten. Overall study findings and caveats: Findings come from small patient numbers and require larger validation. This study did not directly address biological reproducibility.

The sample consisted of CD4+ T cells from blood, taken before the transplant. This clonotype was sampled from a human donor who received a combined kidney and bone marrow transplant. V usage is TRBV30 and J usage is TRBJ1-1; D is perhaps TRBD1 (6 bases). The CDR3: CAWSTTGYKRNTEAFF. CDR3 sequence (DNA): TGTGCCTGGAGTACGACAGGCTACAAACGGAACACTGAAGCTTTCTTT.